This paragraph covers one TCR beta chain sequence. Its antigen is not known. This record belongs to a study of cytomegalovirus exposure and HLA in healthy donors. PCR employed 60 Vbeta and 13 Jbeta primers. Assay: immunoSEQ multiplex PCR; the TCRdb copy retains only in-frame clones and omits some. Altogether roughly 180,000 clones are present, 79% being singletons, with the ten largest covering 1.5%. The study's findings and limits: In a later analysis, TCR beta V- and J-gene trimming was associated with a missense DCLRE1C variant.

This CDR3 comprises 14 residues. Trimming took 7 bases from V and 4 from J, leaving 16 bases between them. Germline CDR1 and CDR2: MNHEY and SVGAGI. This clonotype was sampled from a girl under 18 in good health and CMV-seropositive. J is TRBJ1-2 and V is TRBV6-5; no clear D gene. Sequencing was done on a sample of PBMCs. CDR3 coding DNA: TGTGCCAGCACCCCACTCGTCGCTTCCTATGGCTACACCTTC. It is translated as CASTPLVASYGYTF.